The 9 T cell receptor beta chains below were found in one sample sequenced in a study of blood T cell repertoires in COVID-19. Using immunoSEQ multiplex PCR, the repertoire was profiled, and TCRdb retains in-frame clones only, with some absent. Seen here are about 250,000 clones, around four fifths observed once, and the top ten hold around 7.9%. The sequencing sample was made of peripheral blood. Source of these receptors: a middle-aged man with active or convalescent COVID-19.

The genes are TRBV28 and TRBJ2-3, with D unclear. CDR3 size: 12 residues. Looked up from germline, CDR1 is MDHEN and CDR2 is SYDVKM. Trimming left V 3 bases short and J 6 bases short, with 7 bases between. CDR3 protein: CASSFWADTQYF. CDR3 sequence (DNA): TGTGCCAGCAGTTTTTGGGCGGATACGCAGTATTTT.

The CDR3 nucleotides read TGTGCCAGCAGCTTAGAGCGCGGGGCGGGCCGTCCCCTCACAGATACGCAGTATTTT. This encodes CASSLERGAGRPLTDTQYF. V and J are TRBV11-2 and TRBJ2-3, with D possibly TRBD2 on 6 matching bases. V shed 0 bases and J shed 2 bases, with 21 bases lying between them. Germline lookup yields CDR1 SGHAT and CDR2 FQNNGV. The CDR3 is 19 residues long. The complete variable domain, with remaining parts taken from reference TRBV11-2 and TRBJ2-3, reads EAGVAQSPRYKIIEKRQSVAFWCNPISGHATLYWYQQILGQGPKLLIQFQNNGVVDDSQLPKDRFSAERLKGVDSTLKIQPAKLEDSAVYLCASSLERGAGRPLTDTQYFGPGTRLTVL.

The chain uses TRBV30 and TRBJ1-5, with 7 nucleotides matching TRBD1. The trim removed 4 bases at V and 4 bases at J, leaving 7 bases unmatched. This CDR3 contains 14 residues. CDR1 is GTSNPN, CDR2 SVGIG, per germline (reference sequence). The CDR3 bases are TGTGCCTGGACCAAGACAGGGCGAAATCAGCCCCAGCATTTT. Residues: CAWTKTGRNQPQHF.

This rearrangement joins TRBV5-6 to TRBJ2-7, with D tentatively TRBD1 (6 bases). Germline V gene sequence: CDR1 SGHDT, CDR2 YYEEEE. The CDR3 covers 13 residues. V lost 7 bases, J lost 3 bases, and 14 bases lay in between. This CDR3 reads CASARGRVYEQYF. The CDR3, as DNA: TGTGCCAGCGCTAGGGGGAGAGTCTACGAGCAGTACTTC.

The chain carries TRBV24-1 and TRBJ2-1; D may be TRBD1 (6 bases). Trimming removed 12 bases at V and 9 bases at J, with 23 bases between. CDR1 and CDR2 from the germline V gene are KGHDR and SFDVKD. The CDR3 has 14 residues. The CDR3 sequence: CASSGAGAPSEQFF. For the CDR3, the DNA is TGTGCCTCCTCAGGGGCCGGAGCACCAAGTGAGCAGTTCTTC.

The V gene is TRBV5-1, the J gene TRBJ1-5, with a weak D call TRBD1 (6 bases). From germline, CDR1 is SGHRS and CDR2 YFSETQ. The CDR3 has 13 amino acids. The ends were cut back, 0 bases at V and 7 bases at J, with 8 bases in the middle. The CDR3 DNA reads TGCGCCAGCAGCTTGGCCCAGGGGCAGCCCCAGCATTTT. It yields the protein CASSLAQGQPQHF.

The chain combines TRBV19 with TRBJ1-1; TRBD1 matches at 7 bases. Germline V lookup: CDR1 LNHDA, CDR2 SQIVND (reference sequence). The junction had 14 bases not matched to a gene; V was cut back by 4 bases and J by 12 bases. The CDR3 runs 14 residues. The CDR3 reads CASSTGDSAVTTFF. CDR3 DNA: TGTGCCAGTAGTACTGGGGACAGCGCCGTTACAACTTTCTTT.

The chain joins TRBV5-5 to TRBJ2-7; TRBD1 matches at 7 bases. J lost 11 bases, V lost 3 bases, and 14 bases had no gene match. The CDR3 is 14 residues long. The germline V gene encodes CDR1 SGHKS and CDR2 YYEKEE (reference sequence). CDR3 residues: CASSSPSTTGREYF. Here the CDR3 DNA reads TGTGCCAGCAGCTCCCCCTCCACGACAGGGCGGGAGTACTTC.

This clone has a single count. This rearrangement joins TRBV24-1 to TRBJ2-1, with 16 bases lining up with TRBD2. The germline CDR1 and CDR2 sequences are KGHDR and SFDVKD. The CDR3 totals 17 residues. Trimming at V came to 4 bases and at J to 7 bases, leaving 6 bases not matched to a gene. In DNA form, the CDR3 reads TGTGCCACCAGTGACGGGACTAGCGGGAGGGTCGGGAATGAGCAGTTCTTC. Its translation is CATSDGTSGRVGNEQFF.